This T cell receptor (beta chain) was found in a study of cytomegalovirus exposure and HLA in healthy donors. 13 Jbeta primers and 60 Vbeta primers were used for the PCR. Under the authors' procedure: Later reanalysis found about 80 million unique TCR beta chains, roughly 9.9 million of them shared. Sequenced by immunoSEQ multiplex PCR; TCRdb stores in-frame clones only, minus some. The D gene and trimming were derived from the DNA, and the V and J assignments and clone size from that table. The table shows approximately 180,000 clones, with 75% to 85% occurring only once. CDR1 is MDHEN and CDR2 is SYDVKM in the germline V gene. This CDR3 is built from 19 residues. V trimming: 6 bases; J trimming: 11 bases; junction bases outside the gene matches: 26.

V gene TRBV28 combines with J gene TRBJ2-5; 11 nucleotides line up with TRBD2. This sequence originates from a man aged 25 to 45 in good health and CMV-seropositive. The sample consisted of PBMCs. The CDR3 DNA is TGTGCCAGCAGCCGACGACCGGGACTAGCGGCAGGACGCGGGGGAGAGCAGTACTTC. Amino acids: CASSRRPGLAAGRGGEQYF.